Listed below are T cell receptor beta chains from one sample, sequenced in a study of immune cell composition in non-small cell lung cancer. Profiling relied on immunoSEQ multiplex PCR, and the TCRdb table lists in-frame clones only, not all of them. The sample lists around 2,600 clones, roughly 80% seen once, with 15% to 20% in the top ten. Sequencing input: non-adjacent lung tissue. All receptors derive from a human donor with non-small cell lung cancer. Each CDR3 is given with its conserved first and last residue. The D gene is left open where the match is weak. Only part of the rows carry a size: once, few, many, or a class if the clone is expanded.

cdr3_aa	cdr3_nt	clone_size	d_call	v_call	j_call
CAWDGTQGPEAFF	TGTGCCTGGGACGGCACTCAGGGGCCTGAAGCTTTCTTT	NA	NA	TRBV30	TRBJ1-1
CASSEEQGMGYEQYF	TGTGCCAGCAGTGAAGAACAGGGAATGGGGTACGAGCAGTACTTC	NA	NA	TRBV6-1	TRBJ2-7
CASSLGTSRYNEQFF	TGTGCCAGCAGCTTAGGGACTAGCCGCTACAATGAGCAGTTCTTC	NA	TRBD2	TRBV7-2	TRBJ2-1
CASSLGVSAGGYTF	TGTGCCAGCAGCTTAGGGGTTTCAGCAGGGGGCTACACCTTC	NA	NA	TRBV7-9	TRBJ1-2
CASMGPNRGTEAFF	TGTGCCAGCATGGGCCCGAACAGGGGGACTGAAGCTTTCTTT	NA	TRBD1	TRBV2	TRBJ1-1
CASGPTIREQFF	TGTGCTAGTGGTCCGACTATACGAGAGCAGTTCTTC	NA	NA	TRBV12-5	TRBJ2-1
CSVDFGRDTIYF	TGCAGCGTTGATTTTGGTCGCGACACCATATATTTT	NA	NA	TRBV29-1	TRBJ1-3
CASSQPGLAGGGTDTQYF	TGCGCCAGCAGCCAACCGGGACTAGCGGGAGGCGGCACAGATACGCAGTATTTT	NA	TRBD2	TRBV4-1	TRBJ2-3
CAWSVSEGREAFF	TGTGCCTGGAGTGTATCGGAGGGCCGTGAAGCTTTCTTT	once	NA	TRBV30	TRBJ1-1
CASSLASSGLYNEQFF	TGTGCCAGCAGCTTAGCGTCTAGCGGGCTCTACAATGAGCAGTTCTTC	NA	TRBD2	TRBV11-1	TRBJ2-1
CASSFLMGGTEAFF	TGTGCCAGCAGCTTTCTCATGGGGGGAACTGAAGCTTTCTTT	NA	NA	TRBV5-6	TRBJ1-1
CASSLRGGGELFF	TGTGCCAGCAGTCTGAGGGGGGGCGGGGAGCTGTTTTTT	few	NA	TRBV27	TRBJ2-2
CASSLAGQQEAQYF	TGTGCCAGCAGCTTAGCCGGACAGCAAGAGGCCCAGTACTTC	NA	NA	TRBV7-2	TRBJ2-5
CASSLGQAGNTIYF	TGTGCCAGCAGCTTAGGACAGGCTGGAAACACCATATATTTT	NA	NA	TRBV7-2	TRBJ1-3
CASSPNLAGRNQPQHF	TGTGCCAGTAGCCCCAATCTGGCGGGTCGCAATCAGCCCCAGCATTTT	NA	NA	TRBV19	TRBJ1-5
CASSPLRGTTDTQYF	TGTGCCAGCAGCCCTCTACGGGGGACCACAGATACGCAGTATTTT	NA	NA	TRBV7-6	TRBJ2-3
CASSIQAGGRYEQYF	TGTGCCAGTAGTATACAGGCGGGAGGGCGCTACGAGCAGTACTTC	NA	TRBD2	TRBV19	TRBJ2-7
CASSGGRTGVDREQYF	TGTGCCAGCAGCGGGGGCAGGACAGGGGTGGATCGCGAGCAGTACTTC	NA	TRBD1	TRBV5-5	TRBJ2-7
CASTPSTGLNTEAFF	TGTGCCAGCACCCCTTCGACAGGGCTTAACACTGAAGCTTTCTTT	few	TRBD1	TRBV11-2	TRBJ1-1
CASSSQESLHF	TGTGCCAGCAGCTCTCAAGAGTCCCTCCACTTT	NA	NA	TRBV7-2	TRBJ1-6
CASSSQPPRMTSTDTQYF	TGTGCCAGCAGCTCCCAACCTCCCCGCATGACTAGCACAGATACGCAGTATTTT	NA	NA	TRBV7-2	TRBJ2-3
CASSTPSGGSGYTF	TGTGCCAGCAGCACCCCCTCAGGGGGCAGTGGCTACACCTTC	NA	TRBD1	TRBV7-9	TRBJ1-2
CASSQDMYEQYF	TGTGCCAGCAGCCAAGATATGTATGAGCAGTACTTC	few	NA	TRBV14	TRBJ2-7
CASSEITGANTEAFF	TGTGCCAGCAGTGAAATAACAGGGGCTAACACTGAAGCTTTCTTT	NA	TRBD1	TRBV2	TRBJ1-1
CASSSQGVRDSYEQYF	TGTGCCAGCAGCTCGCAAGGCGTGAGGGACTCCTACGAGCAGTACTTC	NA	NA	TRBV7-8	TRBJ2-7
CASSPGTSGGSYEQYF	TGTGCCAGCAGCCCAGGGACTAGCGGGGGCTCCTACGAGCAGTACTTC	NA	TRBD2	TRBV11-3	TRBJ2-7
CASSRTGEGQPQHF	TGTGCCAGCAGCCGGACAGGAGAGGGACAGCCCCAGCATTTT	NA	TRBD1	TRBV6-5	TRBJ1-5
CASRLAGSGTDTQYF	TGTGCCAGCCGACTAGCGGGATCAGGCACAGATACGCAGTATTTT	NA	TRBD2	TRBV7-9	TRBJ2-3
CASSVGREPSYNEQFF	TGTGCCAGCAGCGTAGGGCGGGAACCTTCCTACAATGAGCAGTTCTTC	NA	NA	TRBV9	TRBJ2-1
CASSPPAGGQETQYF	TGTGCCAGCTCACCACCGGCGGGGGGCCAAGAGACCCAGTACTTC	NA	TRBD2	TRBV18	TRBJ2-5
CASSRNTGELFF	TGTGCCAGCAGCCGGAACACCGGGGAGCTGTTTTTT	once	NA	TRBV5-4	TRBJ2-2
CASTDRGTEAFF	TGTGCCAGCACCGACAGGGGCACTGAAGCTTTCTTT	few	TRBD1	TRBV2	TRBJ1-1
CASSGGTGIFSEAFF	TGCGCCAGCAGTGGCGGGACAGGGATTTTTTCTGAAGCTTTCTTT	NA	TRBD1	TRBV10-1	TRBJ1-1
CASSPWTGGAYEQYF	TGTGCCAGCAGCCCATGGACAGGGGGAGCCTACGAGCAGTACTTC	NA	TRBD1	TRBV6-1	TRBJ2-7
CASNPQGNTEAFF	TGTGCCAGTAACCCACAGGGGAACACTGAAGCTTTCTTT	NA	NA	TRBV19	TRBJ1-1
CASSYSGTGFGETQYF	TGTGCCAGCAGTTACTCGGGGACAGGGTTCGGGGAGACCCAGTACTTC	NA	TRBD1	TRBV6-5	TRBJ2-5
CASSRQMNTEAFF	TGTGCCAGCAGTCGACAGATGAACACTGAAGCTTTCTTT	few	NA	TRBV11-3	TRBJ1-1
CAIRLAATYNEQFF	TGTGCCATCCGACTAGCGGCGACCTACAATGAGCAGTTCTTC	NA	TRBD2	TRBV6-1	TRBJ2-1
CASSRQQETQYF	TGTGCCAGCAGCCGACAGCAAGAGACCCAGTACTTC	NA	NA	TRBV7-8	TRBJ2-5
CASSYSQGNYGYTF	TGTGCCAGCAGTTACTCCCAGGGGAACTATGGCTACACCTTC	NA	NA	TRBV6-6	TRBJ1-2
CASSEASTDTQYF	TGTGCCAGCAGTGAAGCGTCCACAGATACGCAGTATTTT	NA	NA	TRBV28	TRBJ2-3
CASSSQGYEQYF	TGTGCCAGCAGTTCCCAGGGGTACGAGCAGTACTTC	NA	NA	TRBV2	TRBJ2-7